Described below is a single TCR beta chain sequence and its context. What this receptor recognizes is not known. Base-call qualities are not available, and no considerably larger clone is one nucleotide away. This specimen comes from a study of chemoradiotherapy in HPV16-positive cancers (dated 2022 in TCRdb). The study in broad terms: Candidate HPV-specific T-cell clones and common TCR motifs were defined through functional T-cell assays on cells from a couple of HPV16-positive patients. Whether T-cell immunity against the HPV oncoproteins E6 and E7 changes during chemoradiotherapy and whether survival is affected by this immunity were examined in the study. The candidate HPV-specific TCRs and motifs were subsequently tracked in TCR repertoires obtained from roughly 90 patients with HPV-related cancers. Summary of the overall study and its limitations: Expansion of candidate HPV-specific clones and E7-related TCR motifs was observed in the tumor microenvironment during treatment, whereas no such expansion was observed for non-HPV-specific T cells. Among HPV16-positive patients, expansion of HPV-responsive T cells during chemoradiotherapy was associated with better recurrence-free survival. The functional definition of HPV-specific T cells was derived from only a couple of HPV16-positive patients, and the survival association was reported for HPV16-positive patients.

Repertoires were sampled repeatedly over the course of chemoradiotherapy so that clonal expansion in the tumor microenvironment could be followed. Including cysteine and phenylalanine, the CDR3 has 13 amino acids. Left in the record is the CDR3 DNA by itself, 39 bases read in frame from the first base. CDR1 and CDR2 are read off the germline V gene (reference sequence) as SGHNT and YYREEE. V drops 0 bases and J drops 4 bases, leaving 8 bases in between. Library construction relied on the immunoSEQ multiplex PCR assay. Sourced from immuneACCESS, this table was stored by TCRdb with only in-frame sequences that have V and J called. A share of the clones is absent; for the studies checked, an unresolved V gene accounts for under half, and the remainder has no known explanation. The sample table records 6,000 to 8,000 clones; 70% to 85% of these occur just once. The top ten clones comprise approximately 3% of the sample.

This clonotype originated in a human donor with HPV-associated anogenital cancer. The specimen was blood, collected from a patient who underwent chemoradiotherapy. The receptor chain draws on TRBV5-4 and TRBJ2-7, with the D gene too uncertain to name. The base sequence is TGTGCCAGCAGCTTGGGGGGTACGTACGAGCAGTACTTC. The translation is CASSLGGTYEQYF.